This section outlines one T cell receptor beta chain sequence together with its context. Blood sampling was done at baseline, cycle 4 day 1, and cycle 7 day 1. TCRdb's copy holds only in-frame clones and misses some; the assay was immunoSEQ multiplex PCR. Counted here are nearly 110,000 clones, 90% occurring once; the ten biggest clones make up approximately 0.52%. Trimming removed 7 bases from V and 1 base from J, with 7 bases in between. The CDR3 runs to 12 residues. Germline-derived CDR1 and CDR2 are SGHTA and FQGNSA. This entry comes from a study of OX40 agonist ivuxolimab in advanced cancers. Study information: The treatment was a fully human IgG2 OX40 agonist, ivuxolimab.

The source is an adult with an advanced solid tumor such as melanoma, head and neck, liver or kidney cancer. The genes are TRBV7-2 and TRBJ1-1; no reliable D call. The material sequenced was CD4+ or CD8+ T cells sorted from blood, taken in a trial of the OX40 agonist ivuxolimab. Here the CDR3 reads CASTSGNTEAFF. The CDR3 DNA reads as TGTGCCAGCACCTCAGGGAACACTGAAGCTTTCTTT.